This T cell receptor beta chain was obtained from a study of shared clonotypes between healthy human individuals. Study-wide results and caveats: The study generally estimated greater richness for naive than memory subsets.

Repertoires were generated with immunoSEQ multiplex PCR, while TCRdb's copy carries only in-frame clones and drops some. The sample consists of some 1 million clones, more than 60% of them appearing once. A note on this clone: Antigen: not known.

This CDR3 has 11 amino acids. V was trimmed by 1 base and J by 5 bases, leaving 5 bases between them. Germline V gene data show CDR1 as DFQATT and CDR2 as SNEGSKA (reference sequence). This chain links TRBV20-1 with TRBJ1-2; maybe TRBD1 (5 bases). Input material: memory CD4+ T cells sorted from blood. Regarding subset: CD45RA-negative fraction. This clonotype was obtained from a man younger than 35 in good health. The CDR3 loop reads CSARGQYGYTF. CDR3 sequence (DNA): TGCAGTGCTAGAGGACAGTATGGCTACACCTTC.